Following are 5 T cell receptor beta chains from one sample sequenced in a study of blood T cell repertoires in COVID-19. Profiling relied on immunoSEQ multiplex PCR, and the TCRdb table lists in-frame clones only, not all of them. Found here are 70,000 or so clones, over 60% of them singletons; the top ten hold less than 25%. What was sequenced was peripheral blood. All receptors derive from a human donor in a cohort sampled during active COVID-19.

This clone occurred a few times. V is TRBV19 and J is TRBJ1-4; 7 positions match TRBD1. V gave up 8 bases and J gave up 11 bases; unmatched junction bases: 11. The germline gives CDR1 LNHDA, CDR2 SQIVND (reference sequence). CDR3 length: 13 amino acids. CDR3 coding DNA: TGTGCCAGTCAGGACAGGCAGGCGGGGAAACTGTTTTTT. Protein product: CASQDRQAGKLFF.

Of note for this clone: Other nucleotide sequences in the sample specify the same CDR3. This sequence joins TRBV3-1 (or the pseudogene TRBV3-2) and TRBJ2-1; 7 nucleotides agree with TRBD2. From germline, CDR1 is LGHDT and CDR2 YNNKEL (reference sequence). CDR3 size: 15 residues. Trimming at V came to 3 bases and at J to 0 bases, leaving 2 bases not matched to a gene. CDR3 DNA sequence: TGTGCCAGCAGCCAGAGCGGGAACTCCTACAATGAGCAGTTCTTC. Its translation is CASSQSGNSYNEQFF.

Details on this clone: This same CDR3 is encoded by further DNA sequences in the sample. The V call is TRBV15, the J call TRBJ2-7; D might be TRBD2 (5 bases). The germline gives CDR1 LNHNV, CDR2 YYDKDF (reference sequence). CDR3 length: 15 residues. Between the trimmed V and J ends, which lost 1 base and 2 bases, there was a span of 12 bases. The chain's CDR3 is CATSRAPGSPYEQYF. The CDR3 coding sequence is TGTGCCACCAGCAGAGCCCCGGGGTCCCCCTACGAGCAGTACTTC. The full variable domain, with the rest looked up from reference TRBV15 and TRBJ2-7, is DAMVIQNPRYQVTQFGKPVTLSCSQTLNHNVMYWYQQKSSQAPKLLFHYYDKDFNNEADTPDNFQSRRPNTSFCFLDIRSPGLGDTAMYLCATSRAPGSPYEQYFGPGTRLTVT.

The chain has TRBV18 and TRBJ1-3, with TRBD1 identical over 8 bases. Germline V CDR1 and CDR2: KGHSH, LQKENI. CDR3 size: 15 residues. With V trimmed by 3 bases and J by 0 bases, 1 base remained unmatched. The CDR3 is CASSPTGGSGNTIYF. The CDR3 nucleotides are TGTGCCAGCTCACCTACAGGGGGCTCTGGAAACACCATATATTTT.

CDR3 DNA: TGCGCCAGCAGCTCCGAACAGGGAATGAACACTGAAGCTTTCTTT. As protein: CASSSEQGMNTEAFF. The V and J genes are TRBV5-1 and TRBJ1-1, with D possibly matching TRBD1 (6 bases). Germline V gene sequence: CDR1 SGHRS, CDR2 YFSETQ. Trimming removed 3 bases from V and 0 bases from J, with 12 bases in between. This CDR3 region has 15 residues.